This T cell receptor (beta chain) was captured by sequencing in a study of blood T cell repertoires in COVID-19. This CDR3 has 13 residues. Germline V gives CDR1 MNHEY, CDR2 SVGAGI. V gave up 6 bases and J gave up 8 bases, with 13 bases separating them. In the original analysis: Researchers report that nucleated cell counts were estimated from reference gene primer amplification. Clones were sequenced by immunoSEQ multiplex PCR, and TCRdb holds only the in-frame ones, with some missing. V and J calls and clone size are those listed in that table; D and trimming were worked out from the DNA. This sample has roughly 100,000 clones; more than 90% occur once, and the top ten carry under 2%. Seattle cases were enrolled at active infection and followed longitudinally.

Material for sequencing was peripheral blood. This TCR derives from a woman in her forties or fifties with COVID-19, enrolled during active disease. The J gene is TRBJ1-4, the V gene TRBV6-5, with a weak D call TRBD1 (6 bases). The CDR3 protein is CASRKQGVEKLFF. Here the CDR3 DNA reads TGTGCCAGCAGGAAACAGGGTGTGGAAAAACTGTTTTTT.